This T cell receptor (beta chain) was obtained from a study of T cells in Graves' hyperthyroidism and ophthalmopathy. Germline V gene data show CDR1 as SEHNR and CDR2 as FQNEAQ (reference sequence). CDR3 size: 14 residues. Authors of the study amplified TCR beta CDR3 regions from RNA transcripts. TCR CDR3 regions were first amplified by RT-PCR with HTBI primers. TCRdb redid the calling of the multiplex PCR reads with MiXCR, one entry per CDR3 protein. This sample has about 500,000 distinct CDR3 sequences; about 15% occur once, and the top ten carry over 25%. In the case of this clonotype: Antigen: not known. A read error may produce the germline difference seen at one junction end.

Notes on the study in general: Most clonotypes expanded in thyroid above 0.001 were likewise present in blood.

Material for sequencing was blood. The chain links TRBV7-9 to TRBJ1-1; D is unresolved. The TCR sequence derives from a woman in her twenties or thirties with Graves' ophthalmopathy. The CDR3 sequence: CASSFSGMNTESFF. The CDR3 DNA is TGTGCCAGCAGCTTTTCAGGAATGAACACTGAATCTTTCTTT. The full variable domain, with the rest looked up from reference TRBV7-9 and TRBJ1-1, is DTGVSQNPRHKITKRGQNVTFRCDPISEHNRLYWYRQTLGQGPEFLTYFQNEAQLEKSRLLSDRFSAERPKGSFSTLEIQRTEQGDSAMYLCASSFSGMNTESFFGQGTRLTVV.